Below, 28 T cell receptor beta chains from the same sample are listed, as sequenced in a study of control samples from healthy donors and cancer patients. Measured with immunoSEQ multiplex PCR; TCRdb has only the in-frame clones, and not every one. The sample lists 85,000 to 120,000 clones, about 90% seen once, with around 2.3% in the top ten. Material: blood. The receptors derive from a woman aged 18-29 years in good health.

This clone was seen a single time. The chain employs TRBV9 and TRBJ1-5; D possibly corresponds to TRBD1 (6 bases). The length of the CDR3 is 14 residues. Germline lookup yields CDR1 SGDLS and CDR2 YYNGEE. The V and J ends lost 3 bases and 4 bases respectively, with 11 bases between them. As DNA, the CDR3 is TGTGCCAGCAGCGCCGGGACAAGTAATCAGCCCCAGCATTTT. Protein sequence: CASSAGTSNQPQHF.

The CDR3 DNA reads TGTGCCAGTAGTATAGAGACGTTCCCGGGGGGCAATCAGCCCCAGCATTTT. Its protein product is CASSIETFPGGNQPQHF. The chain combines TRBV19 with TRBJ1-5; a possible D gene is TRBD1 (5 bases). With 0 bases removed from V and 2 bases from J, the gap between germline ends came to 14 bases. In germline, CDR1 is LNHDA, CDR2 SQIVND (reference sequence). CDR3 length: 17 residues.

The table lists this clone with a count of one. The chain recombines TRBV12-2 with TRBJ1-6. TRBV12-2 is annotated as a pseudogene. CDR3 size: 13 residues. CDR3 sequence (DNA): TGTGCAAGTCGCTCCGGACTAAAAGGACCCCTCCACTTT. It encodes CASRSGLKGPLHF.

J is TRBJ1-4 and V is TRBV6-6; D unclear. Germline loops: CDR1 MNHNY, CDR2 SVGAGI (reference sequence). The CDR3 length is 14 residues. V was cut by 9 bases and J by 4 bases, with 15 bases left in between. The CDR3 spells CARKRRRNNEKLFF. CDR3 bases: TGTGCCAGAAAAAGAAGACGGAATAATGAAAAACTGTTTTTT.

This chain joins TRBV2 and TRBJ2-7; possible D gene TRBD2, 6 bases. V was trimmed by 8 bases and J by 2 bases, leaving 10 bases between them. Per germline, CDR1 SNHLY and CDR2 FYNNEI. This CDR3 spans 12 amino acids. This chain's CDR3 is CASEGTPYEQYF. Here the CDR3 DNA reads TGTGCCAGCGAGGGGACTCCCTACGAGCAGTACTTC.

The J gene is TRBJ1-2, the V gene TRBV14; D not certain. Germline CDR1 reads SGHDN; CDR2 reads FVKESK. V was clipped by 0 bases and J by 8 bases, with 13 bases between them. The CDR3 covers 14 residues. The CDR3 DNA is TGTGCCAGCAGCCAAGACCTGAAGGGCTGGGGCTACACCTTC. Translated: CASSQDLKGWGYTF.

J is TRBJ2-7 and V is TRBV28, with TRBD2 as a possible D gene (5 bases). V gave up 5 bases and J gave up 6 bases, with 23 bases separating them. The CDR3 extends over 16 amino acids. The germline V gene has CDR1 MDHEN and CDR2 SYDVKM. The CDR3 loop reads CASSPPGISGSSEQYF. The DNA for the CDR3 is TGTGCCAGCAGTCCCCCCGGGATCTCCGGCTCGTCCGAGCAGTACTTC.

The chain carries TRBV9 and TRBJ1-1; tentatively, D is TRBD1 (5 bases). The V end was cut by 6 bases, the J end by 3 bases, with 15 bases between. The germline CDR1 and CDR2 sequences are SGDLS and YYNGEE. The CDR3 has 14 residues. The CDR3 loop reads CASNLGAGYTEAFF. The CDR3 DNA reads TGTGCCAGCAATCTAGGGGCCGGGTACACTGAAGCTTTCTTT.

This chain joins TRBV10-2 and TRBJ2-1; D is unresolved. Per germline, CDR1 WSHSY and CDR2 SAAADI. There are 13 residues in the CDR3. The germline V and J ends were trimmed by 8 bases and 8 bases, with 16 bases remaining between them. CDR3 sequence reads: CASGVATGYEQFF. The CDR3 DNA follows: TGCGCCAGCGGGGTAGCTACTGGCTATGAGCAGTTCTTC.

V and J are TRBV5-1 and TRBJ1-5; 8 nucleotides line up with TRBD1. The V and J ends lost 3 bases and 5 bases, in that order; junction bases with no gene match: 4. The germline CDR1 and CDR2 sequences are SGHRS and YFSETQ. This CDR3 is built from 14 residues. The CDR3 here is CASSSGGIDQPQHF. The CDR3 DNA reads TGCGCCAGCAGCTCAGGGGGCATCGATCAGCCCCAGCATTTT.

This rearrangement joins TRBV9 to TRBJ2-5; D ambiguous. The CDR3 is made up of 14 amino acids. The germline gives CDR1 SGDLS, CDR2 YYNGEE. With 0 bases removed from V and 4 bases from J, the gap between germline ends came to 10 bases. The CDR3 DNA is TGTGCCAGCAGCGTAGGTACAGCCAGAGAGACCCAGTACTTC. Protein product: CASSVGTARETQYF.

The CDR3 sequence: CATSREQGVHEQYF. The CDR3 nucleotides are TGTGCCACCAGCAGAGAACAGGGGGTCCACGAGCAGTACTTC. The chain employs TRBV15 and TRBJ2-7; 8 bases line up with TRBD1. V was clipped by 0 bases and J by 5 bases; unmatched bases: 3. Germline values: CDR1 LNHNV, CDR2 YYDKDF (reference sequence). The CDR3 spans 14 residues.

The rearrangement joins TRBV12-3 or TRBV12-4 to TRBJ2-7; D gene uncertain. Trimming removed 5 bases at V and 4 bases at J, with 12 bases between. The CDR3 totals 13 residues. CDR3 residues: CASSRAQTYEQYF. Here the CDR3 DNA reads TGTGCCAGCAGTCGGGCCCAAACTTACGAGCAGTACTTC.

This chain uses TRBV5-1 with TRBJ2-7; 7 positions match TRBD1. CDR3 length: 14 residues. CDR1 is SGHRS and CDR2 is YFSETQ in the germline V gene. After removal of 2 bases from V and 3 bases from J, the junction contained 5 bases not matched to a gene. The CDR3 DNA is TGCGCCAGCAGCTTAGGGGGCTATATCTACGAGCAGTACTTC. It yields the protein CASSLGGYIYEQYF. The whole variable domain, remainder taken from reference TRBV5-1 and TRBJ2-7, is KAGVTQTPRYLIKTRGQQVTLSCSPISGHRSVSWYQQTPGQGLQFLFEYFSETQRNKGNFPGRFSGRQFSNSRSEMNVSTLELGDSALYLCASSLGGYIYEQYFGPGTRLTVT.

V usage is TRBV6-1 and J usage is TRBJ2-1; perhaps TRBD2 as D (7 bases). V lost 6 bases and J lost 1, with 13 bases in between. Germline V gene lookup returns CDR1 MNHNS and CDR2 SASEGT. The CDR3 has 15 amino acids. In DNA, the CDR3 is TGTGCCAGCAGCCAAGGGGGGGATTCCTACAATGAGCAGTTCTTC. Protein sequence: CASSQGGDSYNEQFF.

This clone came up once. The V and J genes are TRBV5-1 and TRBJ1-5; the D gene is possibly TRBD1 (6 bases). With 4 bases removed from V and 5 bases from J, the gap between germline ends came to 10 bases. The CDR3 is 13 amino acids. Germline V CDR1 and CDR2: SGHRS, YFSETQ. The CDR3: CASSIDRYQPQHF. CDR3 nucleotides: TGCGCCAGCAGCATAGACAGGTATCAGCCCCAGCATTTT.

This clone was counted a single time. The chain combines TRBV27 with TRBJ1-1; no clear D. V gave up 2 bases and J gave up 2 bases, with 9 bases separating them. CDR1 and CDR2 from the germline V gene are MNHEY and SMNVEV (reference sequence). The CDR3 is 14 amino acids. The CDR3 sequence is CASSLGGANTEAFF. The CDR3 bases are TGTGCCAGCAGTTTAGGTGGTGCTAACACTGAAGCTTTCTTT.

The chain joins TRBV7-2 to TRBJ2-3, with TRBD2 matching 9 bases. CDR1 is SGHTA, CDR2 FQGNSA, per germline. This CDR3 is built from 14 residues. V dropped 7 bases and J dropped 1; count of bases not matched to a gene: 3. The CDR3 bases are TGTGCCAGCACCCGGACTAGCGGCACAGATACGCAGTATTTT. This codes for CASTRTSGTDTQYF.

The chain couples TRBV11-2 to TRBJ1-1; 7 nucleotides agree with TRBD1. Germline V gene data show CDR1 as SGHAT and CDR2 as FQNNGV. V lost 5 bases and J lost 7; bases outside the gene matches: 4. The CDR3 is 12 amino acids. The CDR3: CASSPRDSEAFF. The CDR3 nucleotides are TGTGCCAGCAGCCCCCGGGACAGTGAAGCTTTCTTT.

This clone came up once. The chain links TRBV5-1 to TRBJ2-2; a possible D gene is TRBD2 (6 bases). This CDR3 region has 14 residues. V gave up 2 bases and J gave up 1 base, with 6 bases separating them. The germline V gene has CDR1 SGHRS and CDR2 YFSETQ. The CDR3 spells CASSFSGNTGELFF. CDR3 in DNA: TGCGCCAGCAGCTTTAGCGGGAACACCGGGGAGCTGTTTTTT.

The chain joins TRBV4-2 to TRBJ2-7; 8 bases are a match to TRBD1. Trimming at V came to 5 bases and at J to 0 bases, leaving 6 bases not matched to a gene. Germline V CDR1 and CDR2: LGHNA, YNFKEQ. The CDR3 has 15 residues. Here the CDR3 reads CASSTGQGISYEQYF. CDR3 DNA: TGTGCCAGCAGCACCGGACAGGGCATCTCCTACGAGCAGTACTTC.

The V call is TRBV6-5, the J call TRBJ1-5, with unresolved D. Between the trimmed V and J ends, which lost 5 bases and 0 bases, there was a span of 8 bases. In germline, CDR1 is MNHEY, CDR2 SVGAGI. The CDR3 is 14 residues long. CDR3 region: CASSPDYSNQPQHF. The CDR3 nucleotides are TGTGCCAGCAGTCCTGACTATAGCAATCAGCCCCAGCATTTT.

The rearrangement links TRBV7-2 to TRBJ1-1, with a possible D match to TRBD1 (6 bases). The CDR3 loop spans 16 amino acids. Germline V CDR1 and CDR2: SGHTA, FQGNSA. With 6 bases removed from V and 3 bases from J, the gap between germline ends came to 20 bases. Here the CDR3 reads CASRSLGGARDTEAFF. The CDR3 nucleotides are TGTGCCAGCAGATCACTCGGGGGGGCGAGGGACACTGAAGCTTTCTTT. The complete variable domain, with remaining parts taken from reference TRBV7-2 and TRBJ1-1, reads GAGVSQSPSNKVTEKGKDVELRCDPISGHTALYWYRQSLGQGLEFLIYFQGNSAPDKSGLPSDRFSAERTGGSVSTLTIQRTQQEDSAVYLCASRSLGGARDTEAFFGQGTRLTVV.

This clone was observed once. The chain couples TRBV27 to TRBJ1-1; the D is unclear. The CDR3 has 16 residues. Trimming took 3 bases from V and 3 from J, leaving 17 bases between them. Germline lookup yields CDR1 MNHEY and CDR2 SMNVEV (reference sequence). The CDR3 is CASSFFPTGRDTEAFF. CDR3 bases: TGTGCCAGCAGTTTCTTTCCGACGGGCAGAGACACTGAAGCTTTCTTT.

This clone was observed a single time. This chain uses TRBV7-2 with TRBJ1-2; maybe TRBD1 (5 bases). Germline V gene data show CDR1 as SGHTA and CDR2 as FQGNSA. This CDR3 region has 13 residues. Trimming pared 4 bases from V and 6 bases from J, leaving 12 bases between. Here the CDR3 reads CASSSGAMNGYTF. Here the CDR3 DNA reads TGTGCCAGCAGCTCCGGGGCAATGAATGGCTACACCTTC.

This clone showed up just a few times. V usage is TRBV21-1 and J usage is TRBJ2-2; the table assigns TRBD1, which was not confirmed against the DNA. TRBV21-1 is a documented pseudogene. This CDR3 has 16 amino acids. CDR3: CASSMTHRVAHRELFF. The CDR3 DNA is TGTGCCAGCAGTATGACTCACAGGGTCGCCCACCGGGAGCTGTTTTTT.

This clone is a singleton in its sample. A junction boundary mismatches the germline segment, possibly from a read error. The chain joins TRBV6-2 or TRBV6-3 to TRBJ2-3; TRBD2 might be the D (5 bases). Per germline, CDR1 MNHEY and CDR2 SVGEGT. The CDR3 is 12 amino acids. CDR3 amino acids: CASSSSIDTQYF. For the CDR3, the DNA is TGTGCCAGCAGTTCTAGCATAGATACGCAGTATTTT.

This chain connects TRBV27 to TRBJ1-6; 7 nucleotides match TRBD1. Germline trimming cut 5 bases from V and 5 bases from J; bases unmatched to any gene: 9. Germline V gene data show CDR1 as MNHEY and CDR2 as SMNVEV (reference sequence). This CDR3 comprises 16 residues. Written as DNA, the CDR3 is TGTGCCAGCAGTCCTCGGACAGGTAGAGATAATTCACCCCTCCACTTT. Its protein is CASSPRTGRDNSPLHF.